Following are 20 T cell receptor beta chains from one sample sequenced in a study of beta chain features in type 1 diabetes. All of the isolated RNA was reverse transcribed, so expressed TCRB transcripts were sequenced. Here immunoSEQ multiplex PCR was the method, and the copy in TCRdb shows in-frame clones only, minus some. The sample has about 620,000 clones, roughly a sixth seen once. Sequencing input: naive CD4+ T cells from blood. The receptor source for this set is a man younger than 35 in good health.

This clone was seen only a few times. V gene TRBV9 combines with J gene TRBJ1-2, with 7 nucleotides matching TRBD1. V lost 6 bases, J lost 2 bases, and 7 bases stayed unmatched. In germline, CDR1 is SGDLS, CDR2 YYNGEE. The CDR3 totals 14 residues. Here the CDR3 DNA reads TGTGCCAGCACAGGGACAGATCTAAACTATGGCTACACCTTC. This sequence encodes CASTGTDLNYGYTF.

The gene calls are TRBV7-9 and TRBJ1-5; possible D gene TRBD1, 5 bases. Trimming left V 5 bases short and J 2 bases short, with 19 bases between. The CDR3 is 17 amino acids. Per the germline V gene, CDR1 is SEHNR and CDR2 is FQNEAQ (reference sequence). This CDR3 is CASSRTTVGLRNQPQHF. CDR3 nucleotide sequence: TGTGCCAGCAGCCGGACAACGGTAGGCCTTCGCAATCAGCCCCAGCATTTT.

The chain carries TRBV6-5 and TRBJ2-3, with 8 bases matching TRBD2. The germline CDR1 and CDR2 sequences are MNHEY and SVGAGI. V was clipped by 6 bases and J by 2 bases; unmatched bases: 7. The CDR3 totals 15 residues. CDR3 DNA sequence: TGTGCCAGCAGCCTAATACTAGCGGCCACAGATACGCAGTATTTT. This codes for CASSLILAATDTQYF.

This clone was counted between two and nine times. V is TRBV30 and J is TRBJ1-2, with 7 bases fitting TRBD1. After removal of 2 bases from V and 5 bases from J, the junction contained 2 bases not matched to a gene. CDR1 is GTSNPN and CDR2 is SVGIG in the germline V gene (reference sequence). This CDR3 has 12 residues. CDR3 sequence reads: CAWSRQGYGYTF. Written as DNA, the CDR3 is TGTGCCTGGAGTCGACAGGGATATGGCTACACCTTC.

The chain combines TRBV28 with TRBJ2-1; 7 positions agree with TRBD2. CDR1 is MDHEN, CDR2 SYDVKM, per germline. The CDR3 is 15 amino acids. The trim removed 6 bases at V and 4 bases at J, leaving 9 bases unmatched. The DNA for the CDR3 is TGTGCCAGCAGCCGGAGCGGGGCGGGGTACAATGAGCAGTTCTTC. It encodes CASSRSGAGYNEQFF.

Notes on this clone: Other nucleotide sequences from this sample produce the same CDR3. The chain combines TRBV5-1 with TRBJ2-2; 9 bases align to TRBD1. V dropped 4 bases and J dropped 1; count of bases not matched to a gene: 5. This CDR3 region has 16 residues. Germline assignment: CDR1 SGHRS and CDR2 YFSETQ. The CDR3 spells CASSLRTGENTGELFF. Here the CDR3 DNA reads TGCGCCAGCAGCCTTCGGACAGGGGAGAACACCGGGGAGCTGTTTTTT. The full variable domain, rest sourced from reference TRBV5-1 and TRBJ2-2, is KAGVTQTPRYLIKTRGQQVTLSCSPISGHRSVSWYQQTPGQGLQFLFEYFSETQRNKGNFPGRFSGRQFSNSRSEMNVSTLELGDSALYLCASSLRTGENTGELFFGEGSRLTVL.

In this sample, this clone turned up a few times. This chain links TRBV5-1 with TRBJ2-1; 8 nucleotides line up with TRBD2. The J segment lost 8 bases and the V segment lost 0 bases, leaving 4 bases of the junction unmatched. Germline V gene lookup returns CDR1 SGHRS and CDR2 YFSETQ. The CDR3 is 14 residues long. Written as DNA, the CDR3 is TGCGCCAGCAGCTTGGAGGCTAGCGGGCATGAGCAGTTCTTC. This translates into CASSLEASGHEQFF.

This clone showed up just a few times. J is TRBJ1-1 and V is TRBV5-1; D is unclear. The V gene's germline CDR1 is SGHRS and CDR2 YFSETQ. The CDR3 runs to 14 residues. Trimming removed 2 bases from V and 2 bases from J, with 10 bases in between. The CDR3 nucleotides read TGCGCCAGCAGCTTAAACAGTCCAAACACTGAAGCTTTCTTT. Encoded protein: CASSLNSPNTEAFF.

This clone came up a few times. V and J are TRBV5-1 and TRBJ2-1; 10 bases line up with TRBD1. The CDR3 is 15 residues long. The J segment lost 6 bases and the V segment lost 2 bases, leaving 5 bases of the junction unmatched. Germline V gene data show CDR1 as SGHRS and CDR2 as YFSETQ. CDR3 sequence: CASSFGTGAPNEQFF. The CDR3 nucleotides are TGCGCCAGCAGCTTCGGGACAGGGGCCCCCAATGAGCAGTTCTTC. The entire variable domain, with the rest obtained from reference TRBV5-1 and TRBJ2-1, is as follows: KAGVTQTPRYLIKTRGQQVTLSCSPISGHRSVSWYQQTPGQGLQFLFEYFSETQRNKGNFPGRFSGRQFSNSRSEMNVSTLELGDSALYLCASSFGTGAPNEQFFGPGTRLTVL.

The chain links TRBV30 to TRBJ2-1; a possible D gene is TRBD2 (6 bases). The CDR3 contains 13 residues. From germline, CDR1 is GTSNPN and CDR2 SVGIG (reference sequence). V gave up 8 bases and J gave up 2 bases, with 13 bases separating them. DNA of the CDR3: TGTGCCGCCACCGGGACTCCCTACAATGAGCAGTTCTTC. It is translated as CAATGTPYNEQFF.

This clone was detected only a few times. J is TRBJ1-3 and V is TRBV9; 7 bases are a match to TRBD1. The germline V gene has CDR1 SGDLS and CDR2 YYNGEE. V was clipped by 3 bases and J by 8 bases; unmatched bases: 11. The CDR3 contains 15 residues. The CDR3 loop is CASSATTGKEDTIYF. The CDR3 DNA sequence: TGTGCCAGCAGCGCGACGACAGGGAAGGAAGACACCATATATTTT.

This clone was seen only a few times. V and J are TRBV4-1 and TRBJ1-2; D is possibly TRBD1 (6 bases). Per the germline V gene, CDR1 is MGHRA and CDR2 is YSYEKL. V lost 5 bases and J lost 4, with 20 bases in between. The CDR3 spans 16 residues. CDR3 nucleotides: TGCGCCAGCAGCGGGGGGGCTACAGGGTGGAGCTATGGCTACACCTTC. Amino acid sequence: CASSGGATGWSYGYTF.

This sequence joins TRBV9 and TRBJ2-4, with D uncertain. The CDR3 spans 14 residues. Germline CDR1 reads SGDLS; CDR2 reads YYNGEE. V dropped 6 bases and J dropped 8 bases, with 18 bases sitting between them. This chain's CDR3 is CASMAVSNGDIQYF. CDR3 coding DNA: TGTGCCAGCATGGCGGTCTCAAATGGGGACATTCAGTACTTC.

Details on this clone: This same CDR3 is encoded by further DNA sequences in the sample. V and J are TRBV7-3 and TRBJ1-1; D ambiguous. The germline V gene encodes CDR1 SGHTA and CDR2 FQGTGA. The CDR3 consists of 14 residues. V was cut by 0 bases and J by 1 base, with 6 bases left in between. CDR3 residues: CASSLTGQNTEAFF. For the CDR3, the DNA is TGTGCCAGCAGCTTAACCGGGCAGAACACTGAAGCTTTCTTT.

The chain couples TRBV19 to TRBJ1-5; 11 bases map to TRBD1. The CDR3 contains 16 residues. The V gene end was trimmed by 5 bases and the J gene end by 3 bases; junction bases not matched to a gene: 6. CDR1 is LNHDA, CDR2 SQIVND, per germline (reference sequence). CDR3 protein: CASSGGQGVSNQPQHF. CDR3 nucleotide sequence: TGTGCCAGTAGTGGGGGACAGGGGGTTTCCAATCAGCCCCAGCATTTT.

This clone showed up just a few times. This same CDR3 is encoded by further DNA sequences in the sample. This chain links TRBV5-1 with TRBJ1-1; 7 bases fit TRBD1. CDR1 is SGHRS, CDR2 YFSETQ, per germline. Trimming at V came to 4 bases and at J to 1 base, leaving 4 bases not matched to a gene. The CDR3 covers 14 residues. The DNA of the CDR3 is TGCGCCAGCAGCCCCGGGACAGCGAACACTGAAGCTTTCTTT. Protein sequence: CASSPGTANTEAFF.

This clone was counted only a few times. This chain joins TRBV29-1 and TRBJ2-2; D remains unclear. CDR3 length equals 14 residues. V lost 7 bases and J lost 1, with 13 bases in between. Germline assignment: CDR1 SQVTM and CDR2 ANQGSEA. CDR3 bases: TGCAGCGGTGTCGGGCACTTGAACACCGGGGAGCTGTTTTTT. It specifies CSGVGHLNTGELFF.

The chain links TRBV10-3 to TRBJ2-1, with a tentative D call TRBD1 (5 bases). V was cut by 0 bases and J by 8 bases, with 17 bases left in between. The CDR3 extends over 16 amino acids. Germline CDR1 ENHRY, CDR2 SYGVKD. The CDR3 region is CAISESRLGVSDEQFF. The DNA for the CDR3 is TGTGCCATCAGTGAGTCTCGGTTAGGGGTTTCTGATGAGCAGTTCTTC.

This chain links TRBV18 with TRBJ2-5; no reliable D call. This CDR3 is built from 12 residues. The V gene's germline CDR1 is KGHSH and CDR2 LQKENI. The V end lost 3 bases, the J end lost 5 bases, and 7 bases lay between the germline ends. The CDR3 here is CASSPVGETQYF. CDR3 nucleotide sequence: TGTGCCAGCTCACCGGTTGGGGAGACCCAGTACTTC.

The gene calls are TRBV7-9 and TRBJ1-3; no firm D call. Germline V gene data show CDR1 as SEHNR and CDR2 as FQNEAQ (reference sequence). Trimming removed 7 bases at V and 2 bases at J, with 21 bases between. This CDR3 is 17 amino acids long. CDR3 sequence reads: CASTRAPRRSPGNTIYF. CDR3 nucleotides: TGTGCCAGCACCCGCGCCCCTAGACGGTCCCCTGGAAACACCATATATTTT.